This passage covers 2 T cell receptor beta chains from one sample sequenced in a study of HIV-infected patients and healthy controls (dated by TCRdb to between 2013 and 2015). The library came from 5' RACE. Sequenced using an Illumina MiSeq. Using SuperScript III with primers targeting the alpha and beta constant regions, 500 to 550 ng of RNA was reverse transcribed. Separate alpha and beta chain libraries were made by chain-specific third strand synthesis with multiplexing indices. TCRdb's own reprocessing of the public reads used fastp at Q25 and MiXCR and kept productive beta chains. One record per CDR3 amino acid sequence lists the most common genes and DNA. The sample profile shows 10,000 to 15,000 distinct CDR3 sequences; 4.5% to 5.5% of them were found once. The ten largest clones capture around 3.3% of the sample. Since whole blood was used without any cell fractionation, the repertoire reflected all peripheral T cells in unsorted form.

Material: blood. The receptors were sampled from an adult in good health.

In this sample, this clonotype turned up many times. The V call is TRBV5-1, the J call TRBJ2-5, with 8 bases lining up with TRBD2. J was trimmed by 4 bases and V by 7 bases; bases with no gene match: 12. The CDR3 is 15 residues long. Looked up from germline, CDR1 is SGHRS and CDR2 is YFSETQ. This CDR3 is CASHPGLARRETQYF. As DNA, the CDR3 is TGCGCCAGCCACCCTGGACTAGCCCGCCGAGAGACCCAGTACTTC.

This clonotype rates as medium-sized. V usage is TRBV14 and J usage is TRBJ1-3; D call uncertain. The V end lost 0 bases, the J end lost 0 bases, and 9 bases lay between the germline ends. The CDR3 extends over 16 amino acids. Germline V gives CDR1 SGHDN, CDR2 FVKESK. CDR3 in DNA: TGTGCCAGCAGCCAAGATTTACTGAGCTCTGGAAACACCATATATTTT. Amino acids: CASSQDLLSSGNTIYF. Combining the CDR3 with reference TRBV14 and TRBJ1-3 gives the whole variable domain EAGVTQFPSHSVIEKGQTVTLRCDPISGHDNLYWYRRVMGKEIKFLLHFVKESKQDESGMPNNRFLAERTGGTYSTLKVQPAELEDSGVYFCASSQDLLSSGNTIYFGEGSWLTVV.